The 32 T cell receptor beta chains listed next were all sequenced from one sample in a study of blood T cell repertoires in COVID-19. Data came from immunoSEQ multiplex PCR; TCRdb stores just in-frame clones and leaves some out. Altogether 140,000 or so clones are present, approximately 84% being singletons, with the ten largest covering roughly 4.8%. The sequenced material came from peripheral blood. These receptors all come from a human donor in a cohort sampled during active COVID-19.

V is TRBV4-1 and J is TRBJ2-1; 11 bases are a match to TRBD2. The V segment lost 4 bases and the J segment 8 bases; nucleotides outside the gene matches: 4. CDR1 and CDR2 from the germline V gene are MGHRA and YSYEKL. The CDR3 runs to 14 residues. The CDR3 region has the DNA TGCGCCAGCAGCCCTAGCGGGAGGATCTATGAGCAGTTCTTC. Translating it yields CASSPSGRIYEQFF.

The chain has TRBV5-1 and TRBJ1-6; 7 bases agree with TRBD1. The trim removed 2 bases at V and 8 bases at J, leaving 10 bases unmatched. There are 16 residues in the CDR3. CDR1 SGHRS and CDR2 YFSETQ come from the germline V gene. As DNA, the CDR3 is TGCGCCAGCAGCTTTGTTGCGGGACAGCAATATTCACCCCTCCACTTT. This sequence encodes CASSFVAGQQYSPLHF.

As DNA, the CDR3 is TGTGCCAGCAGTTCCCAGTCGCCCGGGACATACTACGAGCAGTACTTC. Its translation is CASSSQSPGTYYEQYF. J is TRBJ2-7 and V is TRBV28; weak D call: TRBD1 (6 bases). Trimming shortened V by 4 bases and J by 3 bases, and 19 bases separated the two germline ends. CDR1 MDHEN and CDR2 SYDVKM come from the germline V gene. This CDR3 region has 16 residues.

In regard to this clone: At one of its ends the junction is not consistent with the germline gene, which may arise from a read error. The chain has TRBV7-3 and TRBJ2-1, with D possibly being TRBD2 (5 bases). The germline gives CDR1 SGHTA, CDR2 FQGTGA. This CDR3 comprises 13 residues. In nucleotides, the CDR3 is TGTGCCAGCAGCGACTGGGAGTTTTTGGGCCCGATCTTC. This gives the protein CASSDWEFLGPIF. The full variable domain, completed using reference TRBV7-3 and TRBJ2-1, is GAGVSQTPSNKVTEKGKYVELRCDPISGHTALYWYRQSLGQGPEFLIYFQGTGAADDSGLPNDRFFAVRPEGSVSTLKIQRTERGDSAVYLCASSDWEFLGPIFGPGTRLTVL.

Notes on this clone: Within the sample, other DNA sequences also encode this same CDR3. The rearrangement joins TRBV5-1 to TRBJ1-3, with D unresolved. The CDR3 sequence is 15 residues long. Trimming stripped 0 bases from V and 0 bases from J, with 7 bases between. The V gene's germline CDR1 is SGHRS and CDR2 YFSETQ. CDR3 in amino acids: CASSLGGSSGNTIYF. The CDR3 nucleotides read TGCGCCAGCAGCTTGGGTGGCAGCTCTGGAAACACCATATATTTT. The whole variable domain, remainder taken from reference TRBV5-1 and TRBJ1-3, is KAGVTQTPRYLIKTRGQQVTLSCSPISGHRSVSWYQQTPGQGLQFLFEYFSETQRNKGNFPGRFSGRQFSNSRSEMNVSTLELGDSALYLCASSLGGSSGNTIYFGEGSWLTVV.

The CDR3 spells CASSFAQYEQYV. Here the CDR3 DNA reads TGTGCCAGCAGCTTTGCTCAGTACGAGCAGTACGTC. J is TRBJ2-7 and V is TRBV5-6; D is unclear. The CDR3 covers 12 residues. Trimming pared 2 bases from V and 4 bases from J, leaving 7 bases between. Germline CDR1 is SGHDT and CDR2 is YYEEEE.

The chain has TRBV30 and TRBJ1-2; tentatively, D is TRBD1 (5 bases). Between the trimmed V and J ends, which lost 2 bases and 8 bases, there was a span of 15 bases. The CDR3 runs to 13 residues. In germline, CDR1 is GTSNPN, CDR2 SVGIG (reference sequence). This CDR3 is CAWSLRGTGGYTF. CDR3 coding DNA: TGTGCCTGGAGTCTTCGGGGGACTGGGGGCTACACCTTC.

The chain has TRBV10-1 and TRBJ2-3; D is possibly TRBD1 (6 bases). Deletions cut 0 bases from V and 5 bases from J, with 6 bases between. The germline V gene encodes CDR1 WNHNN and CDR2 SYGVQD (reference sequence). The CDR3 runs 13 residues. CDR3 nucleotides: TGCGCCAGCAGTGAGTCAGGGGGAGATACGCAGTATTTT. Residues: CASSESGGDTQYF.

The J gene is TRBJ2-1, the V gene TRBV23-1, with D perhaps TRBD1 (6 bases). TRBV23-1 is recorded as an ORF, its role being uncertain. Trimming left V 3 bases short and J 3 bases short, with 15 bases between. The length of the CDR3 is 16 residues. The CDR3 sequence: CASSQMGAHSYNEQFF. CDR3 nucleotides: TGCGCCAGCAGTCAGATGGGGGCCCACAGCTACAATGAGCAGTTCTTC.

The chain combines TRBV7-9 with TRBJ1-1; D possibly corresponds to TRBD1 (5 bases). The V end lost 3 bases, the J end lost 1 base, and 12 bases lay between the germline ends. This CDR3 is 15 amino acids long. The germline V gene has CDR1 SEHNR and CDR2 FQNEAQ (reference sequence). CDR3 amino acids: CASSFGEGPNTEAFF. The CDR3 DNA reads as TGTGCCAGCAGCTTTGGGGAGGGGCCGAACACTGAAGCTTTCTTT.

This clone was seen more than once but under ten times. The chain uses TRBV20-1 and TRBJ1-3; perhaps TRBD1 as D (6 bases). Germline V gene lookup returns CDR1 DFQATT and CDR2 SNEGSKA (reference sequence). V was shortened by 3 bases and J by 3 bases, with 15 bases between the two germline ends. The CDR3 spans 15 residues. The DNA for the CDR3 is TGCAGTGCTAGTCGGACAGTCCGCGGTGGAAACACCATATATTTT. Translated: CSASRTVRGGNTIYF.

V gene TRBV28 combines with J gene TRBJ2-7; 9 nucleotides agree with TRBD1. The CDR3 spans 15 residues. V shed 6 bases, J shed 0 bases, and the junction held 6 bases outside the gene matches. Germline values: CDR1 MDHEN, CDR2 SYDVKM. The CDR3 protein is CASRLGQGSSYEQYV. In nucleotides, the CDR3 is TGTGCCAGCAGGCTGGGACAGGGAAGCTCCTACGAGCAGTACGTC.

The CDR3 sequence: CASSQDRTGDSYEQYV. For the CDR3, the DNA is TGCGCCAGCAGCCAAGATAGGACAGGGGACTCCTACGAGCAGTACGTC. The chain recombines TRBV4-1 with TRBJ2-7; TRBD1 agrees at 9 bases. This CDR3 contains 16 residues. Trimming took 0 bases from V and 0 from J; bases not matched to a gene: 3. Germline values: CDR1 MGHRA, CDR2 YSYEKL.

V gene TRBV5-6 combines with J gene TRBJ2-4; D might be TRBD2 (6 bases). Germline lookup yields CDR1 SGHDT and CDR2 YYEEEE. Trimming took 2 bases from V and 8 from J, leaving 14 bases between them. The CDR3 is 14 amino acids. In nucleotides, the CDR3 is TGTGCCAGCAGCTTAGACGGGAGCAGAGACATTCAGTACTTC. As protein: CASSLDGSRDIQYF.

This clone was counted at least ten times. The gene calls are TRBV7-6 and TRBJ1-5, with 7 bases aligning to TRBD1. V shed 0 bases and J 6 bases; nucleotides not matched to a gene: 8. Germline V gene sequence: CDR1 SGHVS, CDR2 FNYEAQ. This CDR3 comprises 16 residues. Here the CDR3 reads CASSLAAGGGGQPQHF. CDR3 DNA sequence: TGTGCCAGCAGCTTAGCTGCAGGAGGGGGCGGTCAGCCCCAGCATTTT. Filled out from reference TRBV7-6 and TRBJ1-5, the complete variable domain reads GAGVSQSPRYKVTKRGQDVALRCDPISGHVSLYWYRQALGQGPEFLTYFNYEAQQDKSGLPNDRFSAERPEGSISTLTIQRTEQRDSAMYRCASSLAAGGGGQPQHFGDGTRLSIL.

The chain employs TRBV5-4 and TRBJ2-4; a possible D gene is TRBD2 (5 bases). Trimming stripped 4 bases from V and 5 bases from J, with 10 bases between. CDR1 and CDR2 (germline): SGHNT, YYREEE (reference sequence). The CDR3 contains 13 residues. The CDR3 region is CASSSNGENIQYF. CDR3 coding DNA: TGTGCCAGCAGCAGCAACGGGGAAAACATTCAGTACTTC.

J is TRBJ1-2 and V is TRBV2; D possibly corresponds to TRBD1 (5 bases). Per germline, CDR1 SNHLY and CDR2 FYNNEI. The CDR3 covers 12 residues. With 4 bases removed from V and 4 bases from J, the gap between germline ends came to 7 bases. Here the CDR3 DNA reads TGTGCCAGCAGTGTTAGGGGCTATGGCTACACCTTC. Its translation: CASSVRGYGYTF.

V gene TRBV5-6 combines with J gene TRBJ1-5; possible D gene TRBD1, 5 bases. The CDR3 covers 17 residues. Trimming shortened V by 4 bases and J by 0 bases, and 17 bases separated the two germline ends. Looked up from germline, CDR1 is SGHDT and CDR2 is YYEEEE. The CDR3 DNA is TGTGCCAGCAGCGCGCGGGGCGCCCCGGATAGCAATCAGCCCCAGCATTTT. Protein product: CASSARGAPDSNQPQHF.

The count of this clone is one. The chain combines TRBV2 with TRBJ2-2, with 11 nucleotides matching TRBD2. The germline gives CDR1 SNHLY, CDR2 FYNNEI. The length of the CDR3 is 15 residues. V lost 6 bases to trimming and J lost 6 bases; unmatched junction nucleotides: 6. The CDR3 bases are TGTGCCAGCAGGAGACTAGCGGGGCCCGCCGGGGAGCTGTTTTTT. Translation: CASRRLAGPAGELFF.

The chain's CDR3 is CASSPSGSNQPQHF. In nucleotides, the CDR3 is TGTGCCAGCTCACCGTCAGGCAGCAATCAGCCCCAGCATTTT. The rearrangement links TRBV18 to TRBJ1-5, with unresolved D. With 3 bases removed from V and 1 base from J, the gap between germline ends came to 7 bases. Germline CDR1 is KGHSH and CDR2 is LQKENI. The CDR3 has 14 amino acids.

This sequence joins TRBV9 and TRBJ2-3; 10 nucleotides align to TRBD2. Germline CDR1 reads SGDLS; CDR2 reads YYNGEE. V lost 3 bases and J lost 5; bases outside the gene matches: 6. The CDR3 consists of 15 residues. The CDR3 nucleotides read TGTGCCAGCAGCGCAAGCGGGAGGGCCCTAGATACGCAGTATTTT. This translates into CASSASGRALDTQYF.

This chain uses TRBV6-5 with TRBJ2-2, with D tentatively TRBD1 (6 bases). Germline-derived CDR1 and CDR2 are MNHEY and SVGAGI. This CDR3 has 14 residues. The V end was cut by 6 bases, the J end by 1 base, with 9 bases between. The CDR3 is CASRRTENTGELFF. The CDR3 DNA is TGTGCCAGCAGAAGGACAGAGAACACCGGGGAGCTGTTTTTT.

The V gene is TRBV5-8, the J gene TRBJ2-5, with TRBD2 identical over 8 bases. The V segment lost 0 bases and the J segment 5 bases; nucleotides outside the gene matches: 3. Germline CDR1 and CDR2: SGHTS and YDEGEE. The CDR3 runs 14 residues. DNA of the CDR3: TGTGCCAGCAGCTTGGGGACTAGCAGTGAGACCCAGTACTTC. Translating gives CASSLGTSSETQYF.

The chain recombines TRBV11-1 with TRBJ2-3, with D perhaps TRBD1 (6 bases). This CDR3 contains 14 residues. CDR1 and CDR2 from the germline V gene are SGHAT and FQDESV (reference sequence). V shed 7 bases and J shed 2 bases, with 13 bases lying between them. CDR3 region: CASTVDRYTDTQYF. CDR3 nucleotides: TGTGCCAGCACCGTGGACAGATACACAGATACGCAGTATTTT.

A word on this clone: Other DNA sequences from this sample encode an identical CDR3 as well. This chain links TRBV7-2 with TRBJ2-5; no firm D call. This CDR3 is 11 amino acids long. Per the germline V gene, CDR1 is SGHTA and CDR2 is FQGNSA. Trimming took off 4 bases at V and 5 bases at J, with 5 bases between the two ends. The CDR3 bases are TGTGCCAGCAGCTCCCAGGAGACCCAGTACTTC. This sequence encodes CASSSQETQYF.

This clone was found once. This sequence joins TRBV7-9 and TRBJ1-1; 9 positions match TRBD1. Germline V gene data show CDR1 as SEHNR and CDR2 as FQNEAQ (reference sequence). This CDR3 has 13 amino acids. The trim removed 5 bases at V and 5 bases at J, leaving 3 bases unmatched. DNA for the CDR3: TGTGCCAGCAGCCTCGGGACAGGGACTGAAGCTTTCTTT. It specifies CASSLGTGTEAFF. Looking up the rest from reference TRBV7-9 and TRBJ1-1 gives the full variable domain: DTGVSQNPRHKITKRGQNVTFRCDPISEHNRLYWYRQTLGQGPEFLTYFQNEAQLEKSRLLSDRFSAERPKGSFSTLEIQRTEQGDSAMYLCASSLGTGTEAFFGQGTRLTVV.

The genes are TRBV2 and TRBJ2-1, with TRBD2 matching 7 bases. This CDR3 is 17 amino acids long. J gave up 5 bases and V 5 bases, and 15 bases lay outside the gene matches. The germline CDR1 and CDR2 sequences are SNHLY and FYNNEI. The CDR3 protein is CASSTLGMRERNNEQFF. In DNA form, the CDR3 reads TGTGCCAGCAGTACCCTTGGGATGCGGGAGAGGAACAATGAGCAGTTCTTC.

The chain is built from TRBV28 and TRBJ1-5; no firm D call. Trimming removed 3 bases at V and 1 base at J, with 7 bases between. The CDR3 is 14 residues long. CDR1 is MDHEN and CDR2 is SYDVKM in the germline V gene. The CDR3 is CASSLRRSNQPQHF. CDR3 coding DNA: TGTGCCAGCAGTTTGCGCCGGAGCAATCAGCCCCAGCATTTT.

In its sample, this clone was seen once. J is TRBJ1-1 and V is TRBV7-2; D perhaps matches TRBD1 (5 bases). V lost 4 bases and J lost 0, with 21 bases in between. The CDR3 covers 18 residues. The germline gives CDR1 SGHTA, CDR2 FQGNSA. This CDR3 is CASSSIGVGLGVNTEAFF. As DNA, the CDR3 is TGTGCCAGCAGCTCTATTGGGGTGGGACTTGGGGTGAACACTGAAGCTTTCTTT.

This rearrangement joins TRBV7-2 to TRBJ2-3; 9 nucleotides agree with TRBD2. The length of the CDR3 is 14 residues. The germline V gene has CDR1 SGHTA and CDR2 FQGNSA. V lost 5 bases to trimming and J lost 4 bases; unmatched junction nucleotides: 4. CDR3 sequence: CASSPGLASDTQYF. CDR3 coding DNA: TGTGCCAGCAGCCCGGGACTAGCATCAGATACGCAGTATTTT.

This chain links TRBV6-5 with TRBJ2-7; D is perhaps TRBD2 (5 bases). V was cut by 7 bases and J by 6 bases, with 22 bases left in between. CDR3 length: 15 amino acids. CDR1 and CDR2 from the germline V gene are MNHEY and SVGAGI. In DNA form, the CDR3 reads TGTGCCAGCACGCGGGTCGAGGGTCCCTTCTCCGAGCAGTACTTC. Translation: CASTRVEGPFSEQYF.

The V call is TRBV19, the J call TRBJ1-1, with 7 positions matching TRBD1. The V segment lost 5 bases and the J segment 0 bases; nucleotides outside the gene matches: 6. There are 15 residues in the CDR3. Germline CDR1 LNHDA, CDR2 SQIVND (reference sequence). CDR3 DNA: TGTGCCAGTAGTCTGTACAGGGGCATGAACACTGAAGCTTTCTTT. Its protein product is CASSLYRGMNTEAFF.